The 3 T cell receptor beta chains listed next were all sequenced from one sample in a study of blood T cell repertoires in COVID-19. TCRdb's copy holds only in-frame clones and misses some; the assay was immunoSEQ multiplex PCR. The sample includes over 200,000 clones, approximately 86% seen only once; the top ten take 0.95% to 1.5%. The sequenced material came from peripheral blood. Receptors originate from a woman in her 30s with COVID-19, enrolled during active disease.

The V gene is TRBV27, the J gene TRBJ2-7; 9 nucleotides agree with TRBD2. V gave up 5 bases and J gave up 3 bases; unmatched junction bases: 5. Germline-derived CDR1 and CDR2 are MNHEY and SMNVEV (reference sequence). The CDR3 sequence is 14 residues long. Here the CDR3 DNA reads TGTGCCAGCAGTCTAAGCGGGGGGATCTACGAGCAGTACTTC. Encoded protein: CASSLSGGIYEQYF.

The chain combines TRBV18 with TRBJ1-2; no firm D call. V dropped 4 bases and J dropped 4 bases, with 13 bases sitting between them. The length of the CDR3 is 14 residues. Germline lookup yields CDR1 KGHSH and CDR2 LQKENI. The CDR3 DNA reads as TGTGCCAGCTCACTAGCGACACCGCTCTATGGCTACACCTTC. It yields the protein CASSLATPLYGYTF.

The V and J genes are TRBV7-9 and TRBJ1-5; 9 positions agree with TRBD1. J lost 4 bases, V lost 5 bases, and 6 bases had no gene match. CDR3 length equals 15 residues. The germline V gene encodes CDR1 SEHNR and CDR2 FQNEAQ (reference sequence). CDR3 amino acids: CASSPPGQGNQPQHF. The CDR3 DNA reads TGTGCCAGCAGCCCCCCGGGACAGGGTAATCAGCCCCAGCATTTT.